This paragraph covers one TCR beta chain sequence. Measured with immunoSEQ multiplex PCR; TCRdb has only the in-frame clones, and not every one. The sample contains fewer than 200,000 clones, around 80% of which appear only once. The data were obtained in a study of blood T cell repertoires in COVID-19. The germline CDR1 and CDR2 sequences are KGHSH and LQKENI. This CDR3 region has 12 residues. Trimming cost V 0 bases and J 8 bases, with 6 bases left between them. V and J are TRBV18 and TRBJ2-3, with TRBD2 as a possible D gene (5 bases). The TCR comes from a woman in her 70s who had recovered from COVID-19. Sequencing was carried out using peripheral blood. The CDR3 is CASSPPAGTQYF. For the CDR3, the DNA is TGTGCCAGCTCACCACCCGCGGGTACGCAGTATTTT.